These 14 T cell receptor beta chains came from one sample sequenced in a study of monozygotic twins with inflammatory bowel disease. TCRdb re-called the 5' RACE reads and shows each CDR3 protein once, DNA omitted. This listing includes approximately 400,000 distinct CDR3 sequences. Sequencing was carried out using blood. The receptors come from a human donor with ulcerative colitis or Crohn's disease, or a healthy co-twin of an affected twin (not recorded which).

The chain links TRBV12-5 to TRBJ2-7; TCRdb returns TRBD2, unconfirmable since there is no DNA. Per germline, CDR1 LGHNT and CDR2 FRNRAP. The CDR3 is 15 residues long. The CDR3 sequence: CASGLSAAGGYEQYF.

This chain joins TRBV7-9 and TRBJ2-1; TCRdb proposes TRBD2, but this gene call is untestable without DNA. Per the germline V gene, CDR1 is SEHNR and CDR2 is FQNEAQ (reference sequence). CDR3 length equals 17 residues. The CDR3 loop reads CASIPPIASGDDNEQFF. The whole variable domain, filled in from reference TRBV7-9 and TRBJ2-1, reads DTGVSQNPRHKITKRGQNVTFRCDPISEHNRLYWYRQTLGQGPEFLTYFQNEAQLEKSRLLSDRFSAERPKGSFSTLEIQRTEQGDSAMYLCASIPPIASGDDNEQFFGPGTRLTVL.

The CDR3 loop is CASSSSTGTLEAFF. The chain couples TRBV6-6 to TRBJ1-1; TCRdb calls TRBD1, which cannot be checked without DNA. The CDR3 is 14 residues long. The germline CDR1 and CDR2 sequences are MNHNY and SVGAGI (reference sequence).

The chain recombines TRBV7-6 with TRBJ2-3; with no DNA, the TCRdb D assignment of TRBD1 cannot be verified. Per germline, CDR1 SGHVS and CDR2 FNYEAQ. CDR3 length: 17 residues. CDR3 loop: CASSLRTGTGSTDTQYF. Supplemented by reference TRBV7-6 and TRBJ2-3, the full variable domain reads GAGVSQSPRYKVTKRGQDVALRCDPISGHVSLYWYRQALGQGPEFLTYFNYEAQQDKSGLPNDRFSAERPEGSISTLTIQRTEQRDSAMYRCASSLRTGTGSTDTQYFGPGTRLTVL.

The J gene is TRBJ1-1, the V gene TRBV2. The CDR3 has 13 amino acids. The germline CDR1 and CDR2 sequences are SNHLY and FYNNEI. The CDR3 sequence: CASSGTFDLEAFF.

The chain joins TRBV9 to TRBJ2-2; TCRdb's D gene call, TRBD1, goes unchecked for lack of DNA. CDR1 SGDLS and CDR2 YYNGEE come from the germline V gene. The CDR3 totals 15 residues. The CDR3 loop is CASSVTTGTTGELFF.

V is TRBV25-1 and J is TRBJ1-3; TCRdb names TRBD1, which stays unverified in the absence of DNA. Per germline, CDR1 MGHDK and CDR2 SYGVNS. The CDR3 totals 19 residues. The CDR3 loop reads CASSEWGRSKGSPGNTIYF.

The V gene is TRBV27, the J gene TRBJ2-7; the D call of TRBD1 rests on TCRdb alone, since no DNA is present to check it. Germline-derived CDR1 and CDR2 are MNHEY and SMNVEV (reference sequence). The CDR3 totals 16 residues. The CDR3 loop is CASSLYTGAVSYEQYF.

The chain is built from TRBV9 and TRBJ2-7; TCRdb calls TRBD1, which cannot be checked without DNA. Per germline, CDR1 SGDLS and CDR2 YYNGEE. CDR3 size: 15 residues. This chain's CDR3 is CASSVGQGFAYEQYF.

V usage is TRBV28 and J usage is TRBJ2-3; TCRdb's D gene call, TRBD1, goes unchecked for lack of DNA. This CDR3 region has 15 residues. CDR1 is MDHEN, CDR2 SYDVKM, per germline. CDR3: CASSLLAGAGDTQYF.

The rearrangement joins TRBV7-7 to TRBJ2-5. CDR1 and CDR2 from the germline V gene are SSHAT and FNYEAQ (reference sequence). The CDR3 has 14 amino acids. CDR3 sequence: CASSFLGNEETQYF.

The CDR3 loop is CSASLRGAKGYNEQFF. This chain links TRBV20-1 with TRBJ2-1; TCRdb lists TRBD1, though no DNA is available to test this call. Germline V lookup: CDR1 DFQATT, CDR2 SNEGSKA (reference sequence). The CDR3 is made up of 16 amino acids.

The CDR3 sequence is CASSPLGKVTEAFF. The rearrangement uses TRBV12-3 or TRBV12-4 and TRBJ1-1; TCRdb's D gene call, TRBD1, goes unchecked for lack of DNA. The CDR3 is made up of 14 amino acids.

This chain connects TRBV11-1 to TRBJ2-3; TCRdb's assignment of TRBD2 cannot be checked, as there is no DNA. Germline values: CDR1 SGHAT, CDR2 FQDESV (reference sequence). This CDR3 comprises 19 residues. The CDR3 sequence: CASSSLATSLNSVGDTQYF.